The T cell receptor beta chain described here comes from a study of PD-1 blockade in mismatch repair-deficient tumors. Turning to the study itself: Enrolled about 2013-2017, patients had progressing, pretreated mismatch repair-deficient cancers of about twelve types.

Repertoires were generated with immunoSEQ multiplex PCR, while TCRdb's copy carries only in-frame clones and drops some. In the table there are tens of thousands of clones, 75% to 85% of which are singletons. There are 13 residues in the CDR3. CDR1 is MNHEY and CDR2 is SMNVEV in the germline V gene (reference sequence). V lost 4 bases and J lost 2, with 7 bases in between. Every patient had mismatch repair deficiency by PCR or immunohistochemistry. The clonotype originates from an adult with mismatch repair-deficient cancer. The gene calls are TRBV27 and TRBJ2-3; D might be TRBD2 (6 bases). The material sequenced was peripheral blood, taken 12 weeks after starting pembrolizumab. The CDR3 loop is CASSWDFTDTQYF. CDR3 DNA sequence: TGTGCCAGCAGTTGGGACTTCACAGATACGCAGTATTTT.